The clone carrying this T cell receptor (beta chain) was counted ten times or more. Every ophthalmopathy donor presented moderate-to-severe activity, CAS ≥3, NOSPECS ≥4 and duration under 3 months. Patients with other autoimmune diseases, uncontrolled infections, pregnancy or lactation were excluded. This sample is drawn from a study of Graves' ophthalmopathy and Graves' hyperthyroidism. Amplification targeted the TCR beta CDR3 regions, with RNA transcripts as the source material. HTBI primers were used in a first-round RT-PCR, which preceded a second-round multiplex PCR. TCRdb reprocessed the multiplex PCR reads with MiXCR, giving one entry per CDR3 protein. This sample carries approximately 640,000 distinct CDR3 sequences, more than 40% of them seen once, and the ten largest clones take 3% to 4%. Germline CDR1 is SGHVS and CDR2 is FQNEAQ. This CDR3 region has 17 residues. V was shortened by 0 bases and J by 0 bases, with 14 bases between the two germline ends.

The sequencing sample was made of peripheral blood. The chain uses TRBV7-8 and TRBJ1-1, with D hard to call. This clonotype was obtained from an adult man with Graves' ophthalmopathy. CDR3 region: CASSLANVGTLNTEAFF. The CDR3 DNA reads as TGTGCCAGCAGCTTAGCGAATGTGGGCACCCTGAACACTGAAGCTTTCTTT.